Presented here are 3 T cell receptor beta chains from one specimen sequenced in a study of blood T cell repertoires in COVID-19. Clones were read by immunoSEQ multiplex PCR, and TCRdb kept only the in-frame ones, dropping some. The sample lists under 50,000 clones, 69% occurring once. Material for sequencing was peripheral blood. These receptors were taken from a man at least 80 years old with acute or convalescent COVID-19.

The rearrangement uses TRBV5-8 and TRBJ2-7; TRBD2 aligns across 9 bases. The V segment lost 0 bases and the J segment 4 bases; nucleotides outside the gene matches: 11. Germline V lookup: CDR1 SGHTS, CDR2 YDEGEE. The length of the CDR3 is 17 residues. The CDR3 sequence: CASSLADGSGRPYEQYF. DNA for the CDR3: TGTGCCAGCAGCTTGGCCGATGGTAGCGGGAGACCTTACGAGCAGTACTTC.

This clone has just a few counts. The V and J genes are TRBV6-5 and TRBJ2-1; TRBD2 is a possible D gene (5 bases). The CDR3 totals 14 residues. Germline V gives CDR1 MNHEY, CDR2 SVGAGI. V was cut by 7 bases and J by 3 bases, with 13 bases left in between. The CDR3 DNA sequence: TGTGCCAGCAACGAACGTGGGAGCTACAATGAGCAGTTCTTC. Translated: CASNERGSYNEQFF.

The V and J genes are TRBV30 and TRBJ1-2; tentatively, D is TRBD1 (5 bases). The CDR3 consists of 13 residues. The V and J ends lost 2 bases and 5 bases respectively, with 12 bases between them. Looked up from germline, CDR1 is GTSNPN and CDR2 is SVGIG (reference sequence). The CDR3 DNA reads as TGTGCCTGGAGTCTCCTCCAGGGATATGGCTACACCTTC. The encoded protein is CAWSLLQGYGYTF.